This T cell receptor beta chain is from a study of blood T cells in healthy people across ages. On this clonotype: The target antigen is unknown.

General study points: As age increased, TCR beta diversity per million T cells fell in a roughly linear fashion.

Drawn from each donor were about 9 milliliters of peripheral blood. Primers used in a second PCR of roughly 6 to 12 cycles were a sample-barcoded 5' primer and a J-beta primer mix. Every individual sample yielded 3 million or more paired-end reads (each containing CDR3). Via MiXCR, TCRdb re-called the 5' RACE reads, giving one row per CDR3 protein. The sample lists approximately 850,000 distinct CDR3 sequences; around 42% were seen once. V lost 3 bases and J lost 3; bases outside the gene matches: 5. The CDR3 has 15 residues. Germline CDR1 reads SNHLY; CDR2 reads FYNNEI. The chain has TRBV2 and TRBJ1-5; 7 bases match TRBD1. Sequencing input: blood. The receptor was isolated from a man aged 55 to 70 in good health. For the CDR3, the DNA is TGTGCCAGCAGTGACGGGACAGAAAACAATCAGCCCCAGCATTTT. Amino acid sequence: CASSDGTENNQPQHF.